This section outlines one T cell receptor beta chain sequence together with its context. This receptor's antigen is unknown. No base quality information exists; no much larger clone differs at one position. This entry belongs to a study of control samples from healthy donors and cancer patients (TCRdb year 2020). Receptor libraries were prepared by the immunoSEQ multiplex PCR assay. As stored in TCRdb, this immuneACCESS dataset retains in-frame rearrangements with V and J assigned. A fraction of the clones does not appear; measured against another copy, unresolved V genes explain less than half of the discrepancy, and the remainder lacks a known reason. Here the sample has 150,000 or so clones; 93% occur a single time. 5% to 7% of the sample is held by the ten biggest clonotypes. Taken from the germline V gene (reference sequence), the CDR1 and CDR2 loops are GTSNPN and SVGIG. V drops 0 bases and J drops 5 bases, leaving 16 bases in between. Inclusive of the bounding cysteine and phenylalanine, the CDR3 is 15 residues long. The DNA shown is the 45-base CDR3, in frame from base 1.

Sequencing used blood. The sequence is built from TRBV30 and TRBJ2-5; the D gene is unclear. The sequence derives from a man between 18 and 35 years old in good health. The base sequence is TGTGCCTGGAGTGTACCCTTGGTAGTCGGGGAGACCCAGTACTTC. Translated, this gives CAWSVPLVVGETQYF.